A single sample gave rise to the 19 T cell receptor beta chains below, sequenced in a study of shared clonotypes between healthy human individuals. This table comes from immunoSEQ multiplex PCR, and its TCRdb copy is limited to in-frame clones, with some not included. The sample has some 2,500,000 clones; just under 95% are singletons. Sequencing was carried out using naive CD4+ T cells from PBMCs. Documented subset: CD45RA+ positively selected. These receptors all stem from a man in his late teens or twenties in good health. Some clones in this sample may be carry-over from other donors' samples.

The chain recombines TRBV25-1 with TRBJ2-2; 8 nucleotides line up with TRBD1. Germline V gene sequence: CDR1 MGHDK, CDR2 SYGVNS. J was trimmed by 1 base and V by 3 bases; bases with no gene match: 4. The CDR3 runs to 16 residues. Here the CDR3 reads CASSEYRGENTGELFF. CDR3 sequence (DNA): TGTGCCAGCAGTGAGTACAGGGGGGAGAACACCGGGGAGCTGTTTTTT.

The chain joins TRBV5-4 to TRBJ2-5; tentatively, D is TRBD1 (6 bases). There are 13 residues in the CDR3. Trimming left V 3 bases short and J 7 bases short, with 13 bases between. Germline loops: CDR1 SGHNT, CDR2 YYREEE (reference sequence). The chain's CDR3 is CASSSTTRGTQYF. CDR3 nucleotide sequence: TGTGCCAGCAGCTCGACGACCAGGGGGACCCAGTACTTC.

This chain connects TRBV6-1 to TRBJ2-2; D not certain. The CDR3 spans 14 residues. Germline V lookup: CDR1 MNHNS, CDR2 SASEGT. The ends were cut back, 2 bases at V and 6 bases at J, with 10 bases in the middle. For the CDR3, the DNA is TGTGCCAGCAGTGAAATACGGTTTGCCGGGGAGCTGTTTTTT. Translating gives CASSEIRFAGELFF.

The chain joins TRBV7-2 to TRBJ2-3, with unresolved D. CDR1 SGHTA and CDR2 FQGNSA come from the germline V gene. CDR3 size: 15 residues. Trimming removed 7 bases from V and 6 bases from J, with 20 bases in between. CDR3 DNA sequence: TGTGCCAGCACCAAATGGACCCAAGCTGGCGATACGCAGTATTTT. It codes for CASTKWTQAGDTQYF.

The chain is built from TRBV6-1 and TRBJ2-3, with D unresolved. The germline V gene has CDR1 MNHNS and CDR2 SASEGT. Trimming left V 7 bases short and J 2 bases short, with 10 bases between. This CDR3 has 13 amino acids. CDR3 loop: CASIRLNTDTQYF. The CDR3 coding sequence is TGTGCCAGCATCAGGCTAAACACAGATACGCAGTATTTT.

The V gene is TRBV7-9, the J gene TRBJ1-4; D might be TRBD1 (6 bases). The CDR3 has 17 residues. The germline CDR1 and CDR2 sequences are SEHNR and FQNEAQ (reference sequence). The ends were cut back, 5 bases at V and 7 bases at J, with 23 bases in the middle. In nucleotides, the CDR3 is TGTGCCAGCAGCCTGAGAGCGACAGGCTCCATGTCTGAAAAACTGTTTTTT. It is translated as CASSLRATGSMSEKLFF.

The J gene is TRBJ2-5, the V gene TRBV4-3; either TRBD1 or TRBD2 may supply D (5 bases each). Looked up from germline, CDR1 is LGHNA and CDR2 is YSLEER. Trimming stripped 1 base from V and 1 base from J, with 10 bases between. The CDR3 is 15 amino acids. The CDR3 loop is CASSQGWGSQETQYF. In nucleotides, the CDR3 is TGCGCCAGCAGCCAAGGGTGGGGGTCCCAAGAGACCCAGTACTTC.

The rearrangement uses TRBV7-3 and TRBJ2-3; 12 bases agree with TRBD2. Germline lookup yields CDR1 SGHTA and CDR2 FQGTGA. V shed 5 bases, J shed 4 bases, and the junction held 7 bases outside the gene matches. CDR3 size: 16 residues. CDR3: CASSGSASGRADTQYF. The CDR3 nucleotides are TGTGCCAGCAGCGGCTCGGCTAGCGGGAGGGCAGATACGCAGTATTTT.

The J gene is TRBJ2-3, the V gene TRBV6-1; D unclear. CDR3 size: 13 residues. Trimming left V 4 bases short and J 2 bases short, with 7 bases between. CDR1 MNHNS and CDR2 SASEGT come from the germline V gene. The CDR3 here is CASSVHTTDTQYF. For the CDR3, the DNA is TGTGCCAGCAGTGTCCACACCACAGATACGCAGTATTTT.

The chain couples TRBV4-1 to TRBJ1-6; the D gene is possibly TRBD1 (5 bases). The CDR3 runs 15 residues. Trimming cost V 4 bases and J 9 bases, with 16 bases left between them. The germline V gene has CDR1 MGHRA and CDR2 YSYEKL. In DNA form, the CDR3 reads TGCGCCAGCAGCCTGACCCGGGACTATGGTTCACCCCTCCACTTT. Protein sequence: CASSLTRDYGSPLHF.

The CDR3 is CASSELAGGVETQYF. The DNA for the CDR3 is TGTGCCAGCAGTGAACTAGCGGGAGGGGTTGAGACCCAGTACTTC. The chain is built from TRBV6-1 and TRBJ2-5, with 12 positions matching TRBD2. CDR1 is MNHNS, CDR2 SASEGT, per germline. J gave up 5 bases and V 2 bases, and 3 bases lay outside the gene matches. CDR3 length: 15 amino acids.

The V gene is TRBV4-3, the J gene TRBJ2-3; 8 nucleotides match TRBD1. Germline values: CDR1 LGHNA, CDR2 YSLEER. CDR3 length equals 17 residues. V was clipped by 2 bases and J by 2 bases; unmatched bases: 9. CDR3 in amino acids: CASSQRTGPLSTDTQYF. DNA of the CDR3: TGCGCCAGCAGCCAAAGGACAGGGCCCCTTTCCACAGATACGCAGTATTTT.

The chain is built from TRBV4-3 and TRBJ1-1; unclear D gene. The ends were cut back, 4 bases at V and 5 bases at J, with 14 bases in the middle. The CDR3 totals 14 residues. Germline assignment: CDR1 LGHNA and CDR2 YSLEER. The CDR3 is CASSPSPFGTEAFF. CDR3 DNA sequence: TGCGCCAGCAGCCCAAGCCCATTTGGTACTGAAGCTTTCTTT.

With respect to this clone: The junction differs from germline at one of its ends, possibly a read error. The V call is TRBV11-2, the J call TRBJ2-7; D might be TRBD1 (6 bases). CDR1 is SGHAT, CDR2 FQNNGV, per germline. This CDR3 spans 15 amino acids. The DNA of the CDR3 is TGTGCCAGCAGCCTAGAAGAAGGGGGAAACTACGAGCAGTACTTC. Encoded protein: CASSLEEGGNYEQYF.

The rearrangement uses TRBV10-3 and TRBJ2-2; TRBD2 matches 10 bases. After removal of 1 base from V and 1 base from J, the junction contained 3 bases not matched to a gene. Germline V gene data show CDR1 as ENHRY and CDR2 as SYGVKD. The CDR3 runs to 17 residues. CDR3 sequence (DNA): TGTGCCATCAGTGAGTTGTGGACTAGCGGGAACACCGGGGAGCTGTTTTTT. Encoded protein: CAISELWTSGNTGELFF.

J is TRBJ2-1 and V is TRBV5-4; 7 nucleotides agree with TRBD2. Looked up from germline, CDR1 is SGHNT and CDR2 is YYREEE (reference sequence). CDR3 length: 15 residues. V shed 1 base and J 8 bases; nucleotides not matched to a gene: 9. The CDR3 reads CASSLWSGMSHEQFF. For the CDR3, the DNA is TGTGCCAGCAGCTTGTGGAGCGGGATGTCCCATGAGCAGTTCTTC.

The CDR3: CASSLSQGNEQYF. For the CDR3, the DNA is TGCGCCAGCAGCTTGTCACAGGGGAACGAGCAGTACTTC. The J gene is TRBJ2-7, the V gene TRBV5-1, with 7 bases fitting TRBD1. The CDR3 loop spans 13 amino acids. Germline-derived CDR1 and CDR2 are SGHRS and YFSETQ. The V segment lost 1 base and the J segment 5 bases; nucleotides outside the gene matches: 3.

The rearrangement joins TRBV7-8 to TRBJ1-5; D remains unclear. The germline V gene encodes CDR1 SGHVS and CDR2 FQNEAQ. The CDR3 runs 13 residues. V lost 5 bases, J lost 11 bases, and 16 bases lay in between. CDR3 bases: TGTGCCAGCAGCATAACACGGGAGCAGGCCCAGCATTTT. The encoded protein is CASSITREQAQHF.

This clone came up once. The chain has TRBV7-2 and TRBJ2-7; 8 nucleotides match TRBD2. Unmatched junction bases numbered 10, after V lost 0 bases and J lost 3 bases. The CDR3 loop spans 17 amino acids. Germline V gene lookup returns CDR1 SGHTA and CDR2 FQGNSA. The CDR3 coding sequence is TGTGCCAGCAGCTTAGCACGAGCGGGAGAGGGTTTCTACGAGCAGTACTTC. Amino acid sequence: CASSLARAGEGFYEQYF.